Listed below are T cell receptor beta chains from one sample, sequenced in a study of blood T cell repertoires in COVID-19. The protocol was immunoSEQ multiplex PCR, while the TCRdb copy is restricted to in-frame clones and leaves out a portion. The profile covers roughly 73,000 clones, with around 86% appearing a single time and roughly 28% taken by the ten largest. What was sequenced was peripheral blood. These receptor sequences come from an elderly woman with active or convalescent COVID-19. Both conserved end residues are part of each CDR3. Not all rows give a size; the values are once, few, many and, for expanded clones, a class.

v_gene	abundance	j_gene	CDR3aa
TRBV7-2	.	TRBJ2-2	CASSLFSGTGELFF
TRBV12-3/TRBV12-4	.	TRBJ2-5	CASSLQETQYF
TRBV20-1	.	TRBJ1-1	CSASIRMNTEAFF
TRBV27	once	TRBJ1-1	CASQAGTSTEAFF
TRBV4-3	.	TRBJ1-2	CASSRFTGLGNGYTF
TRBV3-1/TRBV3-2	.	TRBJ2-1	CASSLASETSEQFF
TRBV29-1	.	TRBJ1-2	CSVPGRGAYGYTF
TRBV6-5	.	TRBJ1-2	CATKDRVIANYGYTF
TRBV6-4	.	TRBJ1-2	CASSDGTSLPGGYTF
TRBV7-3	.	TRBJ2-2	CASSLKGRNTGELFF
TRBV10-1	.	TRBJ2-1	CASSRDSEQFF
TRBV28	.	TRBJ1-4	CASSPRQGSGNEKLFF
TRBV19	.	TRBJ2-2	CASSRQGSWTGELFF
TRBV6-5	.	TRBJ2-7	CASSRPGDTYEQYF
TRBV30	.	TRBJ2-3	CAWSSQTRIGTQYF
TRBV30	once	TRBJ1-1	CAWTYLGRKDTEAFF
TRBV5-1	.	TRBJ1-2	CASSLTADRGLYGYTF
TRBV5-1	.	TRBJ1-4	CASSLAGTPNEKLFF
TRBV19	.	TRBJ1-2	CASNPLLRRAGRDYGYTF
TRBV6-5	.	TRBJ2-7	CASTLGQGPYEQYF
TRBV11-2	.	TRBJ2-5	CASSLGGQPRLETQYF
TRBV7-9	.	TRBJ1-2	CASSFFNINYGYTF
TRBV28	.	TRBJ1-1	CASTSGGPNTEAFF
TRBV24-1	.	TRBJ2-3	CATSDFKQGPTSTDTQYF
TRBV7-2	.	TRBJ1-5	CASSLGQVEQPQHF
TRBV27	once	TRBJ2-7	CASSLTRGQNYEQYF
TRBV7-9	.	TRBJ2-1	CASSSSRGRYNEQFF
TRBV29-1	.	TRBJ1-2	CSGTGFDYGYTF
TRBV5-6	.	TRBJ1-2	CASSLKQGLANYGYTF
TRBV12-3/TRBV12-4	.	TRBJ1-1	CASIRDMNTEAFF
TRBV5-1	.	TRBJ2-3	CASQRGGGGDTQYF
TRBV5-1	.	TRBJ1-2	CASRLDRGYGYTF
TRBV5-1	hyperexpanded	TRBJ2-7	CASSLGARAPDEQYF
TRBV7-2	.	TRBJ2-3	CASSSRGGGGTFTDTQYF
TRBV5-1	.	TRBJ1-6	CASSLTPRNNSPLHF
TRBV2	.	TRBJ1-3	CASSRGYLLSGNTIYF
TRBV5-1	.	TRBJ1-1	CASSPQVGGGSPGFF
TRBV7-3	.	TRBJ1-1	CASSPTATNTEAFF
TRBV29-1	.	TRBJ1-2	CSVEYSNYGYTF
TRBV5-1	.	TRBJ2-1	CASSIAGGSDEQFF
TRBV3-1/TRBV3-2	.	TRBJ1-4	CASSQLRTGGSEKLFF
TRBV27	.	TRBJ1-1	CASSWTGNTEAFF
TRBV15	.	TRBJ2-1	CATSRAGYNEQFF
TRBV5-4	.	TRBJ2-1	CASSLGLAGAINEQFF
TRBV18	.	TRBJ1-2	CASSPDRVNYGYTF
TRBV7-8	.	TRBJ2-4	CASSPRGWIQYF
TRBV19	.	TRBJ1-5	CASSTGGALQPQHF
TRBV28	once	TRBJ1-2	CASRLGDREGDYGYTF
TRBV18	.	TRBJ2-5	CASSPAIQETQYF
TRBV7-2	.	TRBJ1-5	CASSWTPWYQPQHF
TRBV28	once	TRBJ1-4	CASRLGGGGEKLFF
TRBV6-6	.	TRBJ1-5	CASSRGQGNSNQPQHF
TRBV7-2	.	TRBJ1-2	CASSLTGGFYGYTF
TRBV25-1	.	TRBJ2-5	CASSGLEGVETQYF
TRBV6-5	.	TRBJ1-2	CASSREGYGYTF